A selection of T cell receptor beta chains follows, all from one sample in a study of high-grade serous ovarian cancer treatment subgroups. Measured with immunoSEQ multiplex PCR; TCRdb has only the in-frame clones, and not every one. The table records several thousand clones, about four fifths of them present only once. What was sequenced was tumor tissue. The source of these receptors is a human donor with high-grade serous ovarian cancer. CDR3s include the opening cysteine and the closing phenylalanine or tryptophan.

TRBV9	TRBJ2-5	CASSVGDSLETQYF
TRBV7-2	TRBJ2-3	CASSRVIGQGPDTQYF
TRBV7-9	TRBJ2-1	CASSLIMQSTSGVEQFF
TRBV6-5	TRBJ2-7	CASSYDDIAYEQYF
TRBV5-1	TRBJ1-2	CASSTDRAGYTF
TRBV5-8	TRBJ2-3	CASSWRQGATDTQYF
TRBV12-5	TRBJ2-2	CASGFRAGELFF
TRBV5-1	TRBJ2-7	CASSLGLASYEQYF
TRBV6-5	TRBJ1-2	CASSWEGLNYGYTF
TRBV2	TRBJ2-7	CASGGTSYEQYF
TRBV30	TRBJ2-5	CAWRGRTTVETQYF
TRBV6-4	TRBJ1-6	CAIHRVGGTGISNSPLHF
TRBV5-4	TRBJ2-7	CASSSWGTDTYEQYF
TRBV19	TRBJ1-1	CASSPWTHEAFF
TRBV30	TRBJ2-5	CAWSGLGARETQYF
TRBV7-6	TRBJ2-5	CASSFDSSGGAGTQYF
TRBV5-1	TRBJ2-3	CASTQGVAGGDTQYF
TRBV5-5	TRBJ2-2	CASSLRRGGLTGELFF
TRBV6-6	TRBJ1-5	CASSYSRGNQPQHF
TRBV5-5	TRBJ2-1	CASSKGTSGGNEQFF
TRBV29-1	TRBJ2-1	CSVERNRATDEQFF
TRBV5-1	TRBJ2-3	CASCPGLGPYTQYF
TRBV9	TRBJ2-5	CASSVGDRDRGLETQYF
TRBV5-5	TRBJ2-3	CASSSTSGGSTDTQYF
TRBV11-2	TRBJ1-1	CASSLDRYRTEAFF
TRBV6-1	TRBJ2-3	CASSESSSVVDTQYF
TRBV5-1	TRBJ1-4	CASRTTGGADEKLFF
TRBV10-3	TRBJ1-1	CAITDSSGTTEAFF
TRBV30	TRBJ1-1	CAWIMNTEAFF
TRBV6-6	TRBJ1-1	CASVAGAVEAFF
TRBV12-1	TRBJ2-7	CARPPNLGPIELTTLEQYF
TRBV5-4	TRBJ1-2	CASSPGQIYGYTF
TRBV6-1	TRBJ2-7	CASRTGQTYEQYF
TRBV27	TRBJ1-4	CASGLTRRDGKLFF
TRBV29-1	TRBJ1-1	CSVDIGSSEAFF
TRBV5-4	TRBJ2-4	CASSLGGELAKNIQYF
TRBV11-2	TRBJ1-2	CASSLGARPSGGYGYTF
TRBV30	TRBJ1-2	CAWTRQSYGYTF
TRBV10-3	TRBJ2-1	CAIRDFNEQFF
TRBV2	TRBJ1-5	CASSEGQGWQPQHF
TRBV7-9	TRBJ2-1	CASSLLDGYNEQFF
TRBV11-2	TRBJ2-5	CASTTIGGQETQYF
TRBV14	TRBJ2-1	CASAWTHYNEQFF
TRBV7-2	TRBJ1-6	CASSPYNSPLHF
TRBV5-5	TRBJ1-3	CASSSQGQGLSGNTIYF
TRBV6-5	TRBJ2-2	CASNKGLNTGELFF